This paragraph reports one TCR beta chain. This sample was included in a study of blood T cell repertoires in COVID-19. On the study more broadly: Samples of COVID-19 (acute and convalescent) were obtained from the United States, Italy and Spain. T cells, B-cell-depleted T cells, or PBMCs provided the cDNA or gDNA that served as material.

Germline lookup yields CDR1 DFQATT and CDR2 SNEGSKA (reference sequence). CDR3 size: 11 residues. Trimming removed 6 bases at V and 10 bases at J, with 13 bases between. Methods used by the authors: Estimation of nucleated cell counts relied on the amplification of reference gene primers. Clones were read by immunoSEQ multiplex PCR, and TCRdb kept only the in-frame ones, dropping some. That table furnishes V, J and clone size, whereas the DNA furnished D and trimming. The table lists about 280,000 clones, approximately 83% of them singletons, with approximately 10% in the top ten. The specimen was peripheral blood. The TCR comes from a woman in her sixties or seventies with acute or convalescent COVID-19. The chain combines TRBV20-1 with TRBJ2-1; D might be TRBD2 (5 bases). In DNA, the CDR3 is TGCAGTGCACCGGGGATCAAGGAGCAGTTCTTC. Translation gives CSAPGIKEQFF.